These T cell receptor beta chains were read from a single sample in a study of blood T cell repertoires in COVID-19. Assay: immunoSEQ multiplex PCR; the TCRdb copy retains only in-frame clones and omits some. The sample carries fewer than 650,000 clones, 85% to 90% recorded once. Sequences were obtained from peripheral blood. These receptors were obtained from a woman aged 50 to 65 with COVID-19, enrolled during active disease. Both conserved end residues are part of each CDR3. Each record gives: CDR3 protein, CDR3 DNA, J gene, clone size, V gene, D gene. A D gene is named only where the DNA matches it firmly. Size is omitted from some rows. Given values are once, few, many or a class for expanded clones.

cdr3_aa: CASSSSRRGYGYTF
cdr3_nt: TGTGCCAGCAGCTCCTCGAGGCGAGGCTATGGCTACACCTTC
j_call: TRBJ1-2
clone_size: NA
v_call: TRBV7-2
d_call: NA

cdr3_aa: CASSLPGQGNYGYTF
cdr3_nt: TGTGCCAGCAGCTTGCCGGGACAGGGGAACTATGGCTACACCTTC
j_call: TRBJ1-2
clone_size: few
v_call: TRBV4-2
d_call: TRBD1

cdr3_aa: CASSQRAGSSYNEQFF
cdr3_nt: TGTGCCAGCAGCCAAAGGGCGGGAAGCTCCTACAATGAGCAGTTCTTC
j_call: TRBJ2-1
clone_size: NA
v_call: TRBV3-1/TRBV3-2
d_call: NA

cdr3_aa: CASGRTGESNQPQHF
cdr3_nt: TGTGCCAGTGGGCGGACAGGGGAAAGCAATCAGCCCCAGCATTTT
j_call: TRBJ1-5
clone_size: NA
v_call: TRBV19
d_call: TRBD1

cdr3_aa: CASSFIGGLGVNQPQHF
cdr3_nt: TGTGCCAGCAGCTTCATCGGTGGTCTGGGAGTCAATCAGCCCCAGCATTTT
j_call: TRBJ1-5
clone_size: NA
v_call: TRBV5-6
d_call: NA

cdr3_aa: CASSSEGGSYNEQFF
cdr3_nt: TGTGCCAGCAGCTCCGAGGGTGGGTCCTACAATGAGCAGTTCTTC
j_call: TRBJ2-1
clone_size: once
v_call: TRBV5-4
d_call: NA

cdr3_aa: CASSEGHELALLDYGYTF
cdr3_nt: TGTGCCAGCAGTGAAGGGCACGAGCTGGCCCTCCTAGACTATGGCTACACCTTC
j_call: TRBJ1-2
clone_size: NA
v_call: TRBV6-1
d_call: NA

cdr3_aa: CASSLGQGDEKLFF
cdr3_nt: TGCGCCAGCAGCTTGGGACAGGGGGATGAGAAACTGTTTTTT
j_call: TRBJ1-4
clone_size: NA
v_call: TRBV5-1
d_call: TRBD1

cdr3_aa: CASSYDQGYSPLHF
cdr3_nt: TGTGCCAGCAGTTACGACCAGGGTTATTCACCCCTCCACTTT
j_call: TRBJ1-6
clone_size: NA
v_call: TRBV6-5
d_call: NA

cdr3_aa: CASSDLEGQGNEKLFF
cdr3_nt: TGTGCCAGCAGCGACCTCGAGGGACAGGGAAATGAAAAACTGTTTTTT
j_call: TRBJ1-4
clone_size: NA
v_call: TRBV7-8
d_call: TRBD1

cdr3_aa: CASSQDQENYEQYF
cdr3_nt: TGCGCCAGCAGCCAAGATCAAGAGAATTACGAGCAGTACTTC
j_call: TRBJ2-7
clone_size: NA
v_call: TRBV4-1
d_call: NA

cdr3_aa: CASNLGTSGYNEQFF
cdr3_nt: TGTGCCAGTAATCTCGGGACTAGCGGGTACAATGAGCAGTTCTTC
j_call: TRBJ2-1
clone_size: NA
v_call: TRBV19
d_call: TRBD2

cdr3_aa: CAWSGSQDQPQHF
cdr3_nt: TGTGCCTGGAGTGGTTCACAGGATCAGCCCCAGCATTTT
j_call: TRBJ1-5
clone_size: NA
v_call: TRBV30
d_call: NA

cdr3_aa: CASSLDRGPEQYF
cdr3_nt: TGTGCCAGCAGCTTAGACAGGGGGCCCGAGCAGTACTTC
j_call: TRBJ2-7
clone_size: few
v_call: TRBV7-8
d_call: TRBD1

cdr3_aa: CASSFGLTNTEAFF
cdr3_nt: TGTGCCAGCAGTTTCGGACTGACGAACACTGAAGCTTTCTTT
j_call: TRBJ1-1
clone_size: NA
v_call: TRBV6-5
d_call: NA

cdr3_aa: CASSITGDGNQPQHF
cdr3_nt: TGTGCCAGTAGTATTACAGGGGATGGCAATCAGCCCCAGCATTTT
j_call: TRBJ1-5
clone_size: NA
v_call: TRBV19
d_call: TRBD1

cdr3_aa: CASSPKGLNEKLFF
cdr3_nt: TGTGCCAGTAGCCCCAAAGGACTGAATGAAAAACTGTTTTTT
j_call: TRBJ1-4
clone_size: NA
v_call: TRBV19
d_call: NA

cdr3_aa: CASRMTSGPYNEQFF
cdr3_nt: TGTGCCAGCAGAATGACTAGCGGTCCATACAATGAGCAGTTCTTC
j_call: TRBJ2-1
clone_size: NA
v_call: TRBV27
d_call: TRBD2

cdr3_aa: CSVGRDSHGYTF
cdr3_nt: TGCAGCGTCGGCCGGGACAGCCATGGCTACACCTTC
j_call: TRBJ1-2
clone_size: NA
v_call: TRBV29-1
d_call: TRBD1

cdr3_aa: CASSPRTGRFGYTF
cdr3_nt: TGTGCCAGCAGCCCGAGGACAGGGCGATTTGGCTACACCTTC
j_call: TRBJ1-2
clone_size: NA
v_call: TRBV9
d_call: TRBD1

cdr3_aa: CASSIERSSYNEQFF
cdr3_nt: TGTGCCAGCAGTATTGAGCGTAGCTCCTACAATGAGCAGTTCTTC
j_call: TRBJ2-1
clone_size: NA
v_call: TRBV6-4
d_call: NA

cdr3_aa: CASSETGAEEQYF
cdr3_nt: TGTGCCAGCAGTGAAACAGGGGCTGAGGAGCAGTACTTC
j_call: TRBJ2-7
clone_size: NA
v_call: TRBV2
d_call: TRBD1

cdr3_aa: CASSLVAGGLQETQYF
cdr3_nt: TGCGCCAGCAGCTTGGTGGCGGGGGGCCTCCAAGAGACCCAGTACTTC
j_call: TRBJ2-5
clone_size: NA
v_call: TRBV5-1
d_call: TRBD2

cdr3_aa: CASSANWEGGSEAFF
cdr3_nt: TGTGCCAGTAGTGCCAATTGGGAGGGAGGCTCTGAAGCTTTCTTT
j_call: TRBJ1-1
clone_size: NA
v_call: TRBV19
d_call: NA

cdr3_aa: CASSPGTSVYEQFF
cdr3_nt: TGTGCCAGCTCTCCCGGGACTAGCGTATATGAGCAGTTCTTC
j_call: TRBJ2-1
clone_size: NA
v_call: TRBV27
d_call: TRBD2

cdr3_aa: CASGLYRGGTEYNEQFF
cdr3_nt: TGTGCTAGTGGTTTGTATAGAGGGGGGACAGAGTACAATGAGCAGTTCTTC
j_call: TRBJ2-1
clone_size: NA
v_call: TRBV12-5
d_call: NA

cdr3_aa: CASSQEGGGNQPQHF
cdr3_nt: TGCGCCAGCAGCCAAGAGGGGGGAGGCAATCAGCCCCAGCATTTT
j_call: TRBJ1-5
clone_size: NA
v_call: TRBV4-1
d_call: NA

cdr3_aa: CASSLGRQGRADGYTF
cdr3_nt: TGTGCCAGCAGCTTAGGTCGACAGGGGAGGGCAGATGGCTACACCTTC
j_call: TRBJ1-2
clone_size: once
v_call: TRBV13
d_call: TRBD1

cdr3_aa: CASSLLGRPGDTQYF
cdr3_nt: TGTGCCAGCAGTTTATTGGGCAGGCCGGGGGATACGCAGTATTTT
j_call: TRBJ2-3
clone_size: NA
v_call: TRBV27
d_call: NA

cdr3_aa: CASSPLPRDEQFF
cdr3_nt: TGTGCCAGCTCACCATTACCACGGGATGAGCAGTTCTTC
j_call: TRBJ2-1
clone_size: NA
v_call: TRBV18
d_call: NA

cdr3_aa: CSAPLYTEAFF
cdr3_nt: TGCAGTGCTCCCTTGTACACTGAAGCTTTCTTT
j_call: TRBJ1-1
clone_size: NA
v_call: TRBV20-1
d_call: NA

cdr3_aa: CASSLTGEVDTQYF
cdr3_nt: TGCGCCAGCAGCTTGACAGGGGAGGTGGATACGCAGTATTTT
j_call: TRBJ2-3
clone_size: NA
v_call: TRBV5-1
d_call: NA

cdr3_aa: CASSLDYSRFYGYTF
cdr3_nt: TGCGCCAGCAGCTTGGATTACAGCAGATTCTATGGCTACACCTTC
j_call: TRBJ1-2
clone_size: NA
v_call: TRBV5-1
d_call: NA

cdr3_aa: CAWSVGLAEGDEQFF
cdr3_nt: TGTGCCTGGAGTGTCGGTCTAGCGGAGGGGGATGAGCAGTTCTTC
j_call: TRBJ2-1
clone_size: NA
v_call: TRBV30
d_call: NA

cdr3_aa: CASSTGRASGGYTQYF
cdr3_nt: TGTGCCAGCAGCACCGGCCGGGCCTCGGGGGGATATACGCAGTATTTT
j_call: TRBJ2-3
clone_size: NA
v_call: TRBV5-4
d_call: TRBD2

cdr3_aa: CASSFSVSNYGYTF
cdr3_nt: TGTGCCAGCAGCTTTAGCGTCTCTAACTATGGCTACACCTTC
j_call: TRBJ1-2
clone_size: NA
v_call: TRBV7-9
d_call: NA

cdr3_aa: CASSSTISSYNEQFF
cdr3_nt: TGTGCCAGCAGCTCCACTATCAGCTCCTACAATGAGCAGTTCTTC
j_call: TRBJ2-1
clone_size: NA
v_call: TRBV7-9
d_call: NA

cdr3_aa: CAWRDRQGGFSPLHF
cdr3_nt: TGTGCCTGGAGAGACAGACAGGGGGGATTTTCACCCCTCCACTTT
j_call: TRBJ1-6
clone_size: NA
v_call: TRBV30
d_call: TRBD1

cdr3_aa: CASSITSGNTIYF
cdr3_nt: TGCGCCAGCAGCATCACATCTGGAAACACCATATATTTT
j_call: TRBJ1-3
clone_size: NA
v_call: TRBV5-1
d_call: NA

cdr3_aa: CASSLGTDSSGNTIYF
cdr3_nt: TGCGCCAGCAGCTTAGGGACAGACTCATCTGGAAACACCATATATTTT
j_call: TRBJ1-3
clone_size: NA
v_call: TRBV5-1
d_call: TRBD1

cdr3_aa: CASSPRQGVLGYTF
cdr3_nt: TGTGCCAGCAGTCCCAGACAGGGCGTTCTTGGCTACACCTTC
j_call: TRBJ1-2
clone_size: NA
v_call: TRBV6-4
d_call: TRBD1

cdr3_aa: CASSDHGGGMVGEQFF
cdr3_nt: TGCGCCAGCAGTGATCACGGCGGGGGGATGGTTGGTGAGCAGTTCTTC
j_call: TRBJ2-1
clone_size: NA
v_call: TRBV10-2
d_call: TRBD2

cdr3_aa: CASSFGDRPAFF
cdr3_nt: TGTGCCAGCAGCTTTGGGGACAGGCCAGCTTTCTTT
j_call: TRBJ1-1
clone_size: NA
v_call: TRBV5-4
d_call: TRBD1

cdr3_aa: CASSLGGGNQPQHF
cdr3_nt: TGTGCCAGCAGCTTGGGTGGAGGCAACCAGCCCCAGCATTTT
j_call: TRBJ1-5
clone_size: NA
v_call: TRBV5-4
d_call: NA

cdr3_aa: CATSDAGQGNTGELFF
cdr3_nt: TGTGCCACCAGTGACGCGGGACAGGGCAACACCGGGGAGCTGTTTTTT
j_call: TRBJ2-2
clone_size: NA
v_call: TRBV24-1
d_call: TRBD1

cdr3_aa: CASWKGGEETQYF
cdr3_nt: TGTGCCAGCTGGAAGGGCGGGGAGGAGACCCAGTACTTC
j_call: TRBJ2-5
clone_size: NA
v_call: TRBV2
d_call: NA

cdr3_aa: CASSIGWAGLMNTEAFF
cdr3_nt: TGTGCCAGTAGTATTGGTTGGGCAGGGTTGATGAACACTGAAGCTTTCTTT
j_call: TRBJ1-1
clone_size: NA
v_call: TRBV19
d_call: NA